This TCR beta chain came from a study of blood T cell repertoires in COVID-19. Study overall: PBMCs, B-cell-depleted T cells, or T cells were the source of the cDNA or gDNA that made up the material.

Data came from immunoSEQ multiplex PCR; TCRdb stores just in-frame clones and leaves some out. This sample carries about 58,000 clones, more than 85% of them seen once, and the ten largest clones take about 7.4%. The CDR3 runs to 13 residues. Germline V gene lookup returns CDR1 SGHNT and CDR2 YENEEA. V was shortened by 5 bases and J by 10 bases, with 15 bases between the two germline ends. Specimen: peripheral blood. The TCR sequence derives from a human donor with active COVID-19. The donor label of this sample is uncertain. The chain links TRBV11-3 to TRBJ2-1, with a possible D match to TRBD2 (5 bases). CDR3 sequence reads: CASSPFSSGEQFF. The CDR3 coding sequence is TGTGCCAGCAGCCCGTTCTCATCGGGAGAGCAGTTCTTC.